The present T cell receptor beta chain was sequenced within a study of naive and memory T cell subsets. Of note for this clonotype: What it binds is not known.

Trimming removed 6 bases from V and 3 bases from J, with 18 bases in between. The CDR3 contains 15 residues. Both TRBC1 and TRBC2 were covered by a beta constant-region primer of two equimolar oligonucleotides. Four rounds of PCR amplified the ligated cDNA using nested alpha and beta constant-region primers plus SP2. TCRdb redid the calling of the UMI-ligation and nested PCR reads with MiXCR, one entry per CDR3 protein. The sample contains under 150,000 distinct CDR3 sequences, 15% to 25% of which appear only once. General observations from the study: Possibly reflecting memory cells re-expressing CD45RA, a few larger clonotypes occurred in naive repertoires, especially CD8.

Material: naive CD8+ T cells from blood. This TCR was sampled from a human donor in good health. The chain recombines TRBV12-3 or TRBV12-4 with TRBJ2-7; D is perhaps TRBD2 (5 bases). CDR3 in DNA: TGTGCCAGCAGGGGCTCGAGAAGTGACTACTACGAGCAGTACTTC. Amino acid sequence: CASRGSRSDYYEQYF.